This TCR beta chain appears in the sequencing data of a study of T cells in Graves' hyperthyroidism and ophthalmopathy. Graves' hyperthyroidism was deemed stable absent ophthalmopathy progression within 18 months. Uncontrolled infection, other autoimmune disease, pregnancy or lactation excluded patients. This clonotype was seen many times. The antigen remains unidentified. Amplification of TCR beta CDR3 regions was performed using RNA transcripts as template. First-round RT-PCR of the TCR CDR3 relied on the HTBI primer set. TCRdb re-derived calls from the multiplex PCR reads in MiXCR, one entry per CDR3 protein. The repertoire includes about 290,000 distinct CDR3 sequences, roughly 15% of them detected once, and 7.9% sits in the top ten. Study-wide results and limits: With a median lead of about 6.9 months before onset, the model predicted ophthalmopathy. Blood samples included most of the expanded thyroid clonotypes exceeding 0.001.

V shed 8 bases, J shed 2 bases, and the junction held 1 base outside the gene matches. This CDR3 has 13 amino acids. Germline V CDR1 and CDR2: SGHTA, FQGTGA. The sample consisted of blood. J is TRBJ2-3 and V is TRBV7-3, with 10 positions matching TRBD2. The sequence was collected from a woman aged 40 to 49 with Graves' hyperthyroidism. The CDR3, as DNA: TGTGCCAGCGGACTAGCGGACACAGATACGCAGTATTTT. This translates into CASGLADTDTQYF.